One sample yielded the 30 T cell receptor beta chains listed below, sequenced in a study of T cell responses to AZD1222 COVID-19 vaccine. TCRdb's table, derived via immunoSEQ multiplex PCR, lists solely in-frame clones and lacks some. This sample has 80,000 or so clones; around nine tenths occur once, and the top ten carry more than 1.3%. Source: peripheral blood, taken on day 0 of AZD1222 vaccination. The receptor set was obtained from an adult in good health.

The chain couples TRBV6-4 to TRBJ2-7; D might be TRBD2 (5 bases). The CDR3 spans 13 residues. The germline CDR1 and CDR2 sequences are MRHNA and SNTAGT. Trimming removed 0 bases from V and 5 bases from J, with 8 bases in between. The CDR3 DNA reads TGTGCCAGCAGTGACTCGATGGGAGACGAGCAGTACTTC. Translation: CASSDSMGDEQYF.

This chain connects TRBV14 to TRBJ2-1, with TRBD2 as a possible D gene (5 bases). The CDR3 is made up of 15 amino acids. V was cut by 4 bases and J by 4 bases, with 14 bases left in between. Germline V gives CDR1 SGHDN, CDR2 FVKESK. In nucleotides, the CDR3 is TGTGCCAGCAGCCTAAGGACTTCTCCTTACAATGAGCAGTTCTTC. As protein: CASSLRTSPYNEQFF.

This sequence joins TRBV6-7 and TRBJ1-1; TRBD1 matches at 9 bases. TRBV6-7 is known as an ORF, though its function is uncertain. The CDR3 spans 20 residues. Losses at the gene ends were 0 bases for V and 0 bases for J; bases not matched to a gene: 14. The DNA of the CDR3 is TGTGCCAGCAGTTACTCCTTATCCACCAGACAGGGGGGCATGAACACTGAAGCTTTCTTT. Residues: CASSYSLSTRQGGMNTEAFF.

The chain couples TRBV6-2 or TRBV6-3 to TRBJ2-5; weak D call: TRBD2 (6 bases). The V gene's germline CDR1 is MNHEY and CDR2 SVGEGT. V lost 2 bases and J lost 3, with 13 bases in between. This CDR3 spans 15 amino acids. The CDR3 DNA sequence: TGTGCCAGCAGTTACCCCCGACTAGGCGAAGAGACCCAGTACTTC. The encoded protein is CASSYPRLGEETQYF.

The chain is built from TRBV12-3 or TRBV12-4 and TRBJ1-5; the match to TRBD1 covers 7 bases. V trimming: 5 bases; J trimming: 6 bases; junction bases outside the gene matches: 4. This CDR3 has 13 residues. CDR3: CASSRDRGQPQHF. The DNA of the CDR3 is TGTGCCAGCAGTCGGGACAGAGGTCAGCCCCAGCATTTT.

The V and J genes are TRBV19 and TRBJ2-1; 9 bases match TRBD2. With 0 bases clipped from V and 5 bases from J, the junction kept 8 bases outside the gene matches. The CDR3 sequence is 17 residues long. Germline V gives CDR1 LNHDA, CDR2 SQIVND (reference sequence). CDR3: CASSIDGGRAGNNEQFF. In nucleotides, the CDR3 is TGTGCCAGTAGTATAGACGGCGGGAGGGCCGGGAACAATGAGCAGTTCTTC.

The chain links TRBV29-1 to TRBJ2-7; 8 nucleotides align to TRBD1. Germline V gene data show CDR1 as SQVTM and CDR2 as ANQGSEA. V was clipped by 4 bases and J by 7 bases; unmatched bases: 12. This CDR3 has 14 amino acids. This CDR3 reads CSVVRTGSVVEQYF. The CDR3 coding sequence is TGCAGCGTTGTTCGGACAGGGTCCGTTGTGGAGCAGTACTTC.

As concerns this clone: The sample has other DNA sequences that encode this CDR3 too. The genes are TRBV14 and TRBJ2-1, with D perhaps matching TRBD2 (7 bases). The CDR3 runs 19 residues. The germline gives CDR1 SGHDN, CDR2 FVKESK. Deletions cut 4 bases from V and 0 bases from J, with 22 bases between. This CDR3 reads CASSPLQGLAEYSYNEQFF. The CDR3 DNA reads as TGTGCCAGCAGCCCCTTACAGGGCCTAGCGGAATACTCCTACAATGAGCAGTTCTTC.

This sequence joins TRBV6-5 and TRBJ1-2, with 7 bases matching TRBD1. Losses at the gene ends were 5 bases for V and 5 bases for J; bases not matched to a gene: 11. The CDR3 has 15 amino acids. Germline CDR1 MNHEY, CDR2 SVGAGI. The CDR3 protein is CASSPKPGTAYGYTF. CDR3 nucleotide sequence: TGTGCCAGCAGTCCCAAGCCTGGGACAGCTTATGGCTACACCTTC.

The gene calls are TRBV11-2 and TRBJ2-2, with 7 bases that match TRBD1. Trimming took 5 bases from V and 1 from J; bases not matched to a gene: 4. In germline, CDR1 is SGHAT, CDR2 FQNNGV. The CDR3 covers 15 residues. CDR3 bases: TGTGCCAGCAGCCACCGGGACAGGAACACCGGGGAGCTGTTTTTT. Translated, it gives CASSHRDRNTGELFF.

The V gene is TRBV9, the J gene TRBJ2-7, with 9 bases matching TRBD2. This CDR3 is 15 amino acids long. Germline CDR1 is SGDLS and CDR2 is YYNGEE. V lost 2 bases to trimming and J lost 3 bases; unmatched junction nucleotides: 6. The CDR3, as DNA: TGTGCCAGCAGCGTCGGACTAGCGAACAACTACGAGCAGTACTTC. Residues: CASSVGLANNYEQYF.

The rearrangement uses TRBV6-5 and TRBJ1-1; D is possibly TRBD1 (5 bases). Germline assignment: CDR1 MNHEY and CDR2 SVGAGI. Trimming cost V 6 bases and J 4 bases, with 6 bases left between them. This CDR3 has 11 residues. The CDR3 sequence is CASRTGTEAFF. The DNA of the CDR3 is TGTGCCAGCAGAACAGGCACTGAAGCTTTCTTT.

The V gene is TRBV6-5, the J gene TRBJ1-2; TRBD1 might be the D (6 bases). Per germline, CDR1 MNHEY and CDR2 SVGAGI. Trimming removed 8 bases from V and 3 bases from J, with 16 bases in between. The CDR3 extends over 14 amino acids. CDR3 in DNA: TGTGCCAGCTGGTCCCCACAGGGCTACTATGGCTACACCTTC. It codes for CASWSPQGYYGYTF.

The J gene is TRBJ1-6, the V gene TRBV5-6; the D is unclear. The V and J ends lost 3 bases and 10 bases respectively, with 11 bases between them. Per the germline V gene, CDR1 is SGHDT and CDR2 is YYEEEE. The CDR3 contains 13 residues. The CDR3 sequence: CASSSRGWSPLHF. Here the CDR3 DNA reads TGTGCCAGCAGCTCACGAGGATGGTCACCCCTCCACTTT.

The chain recombines TRBV29-1 with TRBJ1-1, with D possibly matching TRBD1 (5 bases). Trimming removed 7 bases at V and 0 bases at J, with 18 bases between. The CDR3 spans 15 residues. Germline-derived CDR1 and CDR2 are SQVTM and ANQGSEA. The CDR3 coding sequence is TGCAGCGCCCGCCAGACAGCGACACTGAACACTGAAGCTTTCTTT. It is translated as CSARQTATLNTEAFF.

The rearrangement links TRBV2 to TRBJ2-1; 11 nucleotides match TRBD2. The CDR3 loop spans 15 amino acids. Germline CDR1 SNHLY, CDR2 FYNNEI. The V gene end was trimmed by 10 bases and the J gene end by 9 bases; junction bases not matched to a gene: 14. In DNA form, the CDR3 reads TGTGCCACCGAGGGGGACACTAGCGGGAGAATTGAGCAGTTCTTC. It is translated as CATEGDTSGRIEQFF.

This clone came up once. This rearrangement joins TRBV5-5 to TRBJ2-2; either TRBD1 or TRBD2 may fit D (5 bases each). Germline V gene data show CDR1 as SGHKS and CDR2 as YYEKEE (reference sequence). This CDR3 has 19 residues. V gave up 0 bases and J gave up 0 bases, with 18 bases separating them. This CDR3 is CASSLGPRSGQANTGELFF. In DNA form, the CDR3 reads TGTGCCAGCAGCTTGGGCCCCCGGTCGGGGCAGGCGAACACCGGGGAGCTGTTTTTT.

The chain couples TRBV29-1 to TRBJ1-2; D unresolved. CDR1 is SQVTM and CDR2 is ANQGSEA in the germline V gene. This CDR3 region has 13 residues. V lost 4 bases and J 8 bases, leaving 17 bases between the germline ends. The CDR3 nucleotides read TGCAGCGTTGGGGGTAGTTGGGATTTCGGCTACACCTTC. Translated: CSVGGSWDFGYTF.

The sample holds one count of this clone. This chain connects TRBV4-3 to TRBJ1-2, with D possibly TRBD1 on 5 matching bases. The germline V and J ends were trimmed by 0 bases and 3 bases, with 8 bases remaining between them. Germline CDR1 is LGHNA and CDR2 is YSLEER. The CDR3 is 14 residues long. The CDR3 loop reads CASSQDTGDYGYTF. DNA for the CDR3: TGCGCCAGCAGCCAAGATACAGGCGACTATGGCTACACCTTC.

This clone has just one count. V gene TRBV5-5 combines with J gene TRBJ2-1, with TRBD2 identical over 8 bases. The CDR3 is 15 residues long. V was pared by 4 bases and J by 4 bases, with 7 bases of the junction left unmatched. CDR1 is SGHKS and CDR2 is YYEKEE in the germline V gene (reference sequence). CDR3 in amino acids: CASSRLLADYNEQFF. Here the CDR3 DNA reads TGTGCCAGCAGCCGCCTACTAGCGGATTACAATGAGCAGTTCTTC.

In this sample, this clone turned up once. The genes are TRBV10-3 and TRBJ2-7; tentatively, D is TRBD1 (5 bases). V lost 10 bases, J lost 0 bases, and 19 bases lay in between. There are 15 residues in the CDR3. The V gene's germline CDR1 is ENHRY and CDR2 SYGVKD. The CDR3 loop is CATKVGAGSSYEQYF. In DNA, the CDR3 is TGTGCCACCAAAGTGGGTGCAGGGTCCTCCTACGAGCAGTACTTC.

This clone appeared a single time. The rearrangement uses TRBV30 and TRBJ1-4; D remains ambiguous. CDR1 and CDR2 (germline): GTSNPN, SVGIG (reference sequence). The CDR3 has 10 amino acids. Deletions cut 7 bases from V and 8 bases from J, with 8 bases between. The CDR3 sequence is CASEGEKLFF. CDR3 in DNA: TGTGCCTCCGAAGGAGAAAAACTGTTTTTT.

The genes are TRBV11-1 and TRBJ2-7; D call uncertain. There are 13 residues in the CDR3. Trimming left V 3 bases short and J 5 bases short, with 11 bases between. From germline, CDR1 is SGHAT and CDR2 FQDESV (reference sequence). DNA for the CDR3: TGTGCCAGCAGCTTTGACCGCGTCCACGAGCAGTACTTC. As protein: CASSFDRVHEQYF. Supplemented by reference TRBV11-1 and TRBJ2-7, the full variable domain reads EAEVAQSPRYKITEKSQAVAFWCDPISGHATLYWYRQILGQGPELLVQFQDESVVDDSQLPKDRFSAERLKGVDSTLKIQPAELGDSAMYLCASSFDRVHEQYFGPGTRLTVT.

The chain joins TRBV7-3 to TRBJ2-1; 10 positions match TRBD2. J gave up 3 bases and V 5 bases, and 13 bases lay outside the gene matches. The CDR3 has 18 residues. Germline V gives CDR1 SGHTA, CDR2 FQGTGA. CDR3 sequence: CASSPQAGGPGGYNEQFF. The CDR3, as DNA: TGTGCCAGCAGCCCACAAGCGGGAGGGCCAGGAGGCTACAATGAGCAGTTCTTC.

This rearrangement joins TRBV5-1 to TRBJ2-6; 7 bases agree with TRBD1. Germline values: CDR1 SGHRS, CDR2 YFSETQ. There are 16 residues in the CDR3. Germline trimming cut 1 base from V and 4 bases from J; bases unmatched to any gene: 5. The CDR3 DNA reads as TGCGCCAGCAGCTTGCCTACAGGGGTGGGGGCCAACGTCCTGACTTTC. Protein: CASSLPTGVGANVLTF.

The chain employs TRBV5-1 and TRBJ1-1; 9 nucleotides align to TRBD1. The CDR3 contains 16 residues. J was trimmed by 1 base and V by 4 bases; bases with no gene match: 8. Germline V gives CDR1 SGHRS, CDR2 YFSETQ. The CDR3 region is CASSDTGGAGNTEAFF. CDR3 bases: TGCGCCAGCAGCGATACAGGGGGCGCGGGGAACACTGAAGCTTTCTTT.

V gene TRBV5-1 combines with J gene TRBJ2-1; 9 bases are a match to TRBD2. Germline CDR1 and CDR2: SGHRS and YFSETQ. This CDR3 has 15 residues. The V gene end was trimmed by 2 bases and the J gene end by 8 bases; junction bases not matched to a gene: 8. As DNA, the CDR3 is TGCGCCAGCAGCTTATTAGCGGGAGAAGGGGATGAGCAGTTCTTC. Translating it yields CASSLLAGEGDEQFF.

The chain couples TRBV5-1 to TRBJ2-2; tentatively, D is TRBD2 (5 bases). Looked up from germline, CDR1 is SGHRS and CDR2 is YFSETQ. This CDR3 region has 15 residues. V lost 1 base to trimming and J lost 4 bases, with 11 bases between them. CDR3 protein: CASSLRLRGTGELFF. CDR3 DNA sequence: TGCGCCAGCAGCTTGCGACTACGGGGCACCGGGGAGCTGTTTTTT.

This sequence joins TRBV9 and TRBJ2-7; TRBD1 matches 9 bases. The CDR3 runs 14 residues. V was pared by 2 bases and J by 12 bases, with 12 bases of the junction left unmatched. From germline, CDR1 is SGDLS and CDR2 YYNGEE. In DNA form, the CDR3 reads TGTGCCAGCAGCGTGCCCGGGACAGGGTGGTATATGTACTTC. Translation: CASSVPGTGWYMYF.

This sequence joins TRBV7-3 and TRBJ1-2; possible D gene TRBD1, 5 bases. Germline V gene lookup returns CDR1 SGHTA and CDR2 FQGTGA. The CDR3 covers 13 residues. Trimming took 5 bases from V and 8 from J, leaving 15 bases between them. CDR3 region: CASSPDQGLGYTF. The CDR3, as DNA: TGTGCCAGCAGCCCAGACCAGGGTCTGGGCTACACCTTC.